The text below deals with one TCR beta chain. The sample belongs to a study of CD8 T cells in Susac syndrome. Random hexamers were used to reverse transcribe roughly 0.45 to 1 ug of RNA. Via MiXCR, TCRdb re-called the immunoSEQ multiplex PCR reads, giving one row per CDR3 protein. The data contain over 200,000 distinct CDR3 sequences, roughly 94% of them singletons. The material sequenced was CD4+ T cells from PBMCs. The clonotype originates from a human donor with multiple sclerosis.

In nucleotides, the CDR3 is TGTGCCAGTAGTTCAACAGGATCAAACATTCAGTACTTC. Protein product: CASSSTGSNIQYF. This rearrangement joins TRBV19 to TRBJ2-4, with D perhaps matching TRBD1 (5 bases). This CDR3 is 13 amino acids long. Trimming shortened V by 5 bases and J by 6 bases, and 11 bases separated the two germline ends. The V gene's germline CDR1 is LNHDA and CDR2 SQIVND (reference sequence).